One and the same sample provided the 10 T cell receptor beta chains below, sequenced in a study of cytomegalovirus exposure and HLA in healthy donors. It was with 60 Vbeta and 13 Jbeta primers that the PCR ran. The table came from immunoSEQ multiplex PCR; TCRdb's copy has only in-frame clones and leaves some out. The sample lists fewer than 200,000 clones, about 80% occurring once. The material sequenced was PBMCs. The source of these receptors is a woman aged 25-40 years in good health and CMV-seronegative.

The chain recombines TRBV11-2 with TRBJ2-6; D uncertain. V was clipped by 2 bases and J by 4 bases, with 6 bases between them. The germline V gene encodes CDR1 SGHAT and CDR2 FQNNGV. This CDR3 is 14 amino acids long. The CDR3 bases are TGTGCCAGCAGCTTACTGCGGGGGGCCAACGTCCTGACTTTC. Protein sequence: CASSLLRGANVLTF. Filled out from reference TRBV11-2 and TRBJ2-6, the complete variable domain reads EAGVAQSPRYKIIEKRQSVAFWCNPISGHATLYWYQQILGQGPKLLIQFQNNGVVDDSQLPKDRFSAERLKGVDSTLKIQPAKLEDSAVYLCASSLLRGANVLTFGAGSRLTVL.

On this clone: The junction departs from the called germline gene at one end, perhaps through a read error. This rearrangement joins TRBV7-9 to TRBJ1-5, with D possibly matching TRBD1 (6 bases). CDR3 length: 12 amino acids. CDR1 and CDR2 from the germline V gene are SEHNR and FQNEAQ (reference sequence). The CDR3, as DNA: TGTTCCAGCAGCCTACAGGGTCAGCCCCAGCATTTT. It translates to CSSSLQGQPQHF.

J is TRBJ2-7 and V is TRBV5-5, with D possibly being TRBD1 (5 bases). From germline, CDR1 is SGHKS and CDR2 YYEKEE (reference sequence). V shed 0 bases and J shed 5 bases, with 9 bases lying between them. The length of the CDR3 is 13 residues. This CDR3 is CASSLVGQNEQYF. CDR3 nucleotides: TGTGCCAGCAGCTTGGTCGGACAAAACGAGCAGTACTTC.

This chain connects TRBV4-1 to TRBJ2-1, with TRBD2 matching over 9 bases. The CDR3 length is 16 residues. The V gene's germline CDR1 is MGHRA and CDR2 YSYEKL. Trimming took 7 bases from V and 1 from J; bases not matched to a gene: 8. CDR3 protein: CASTHSGSSSYNEQFF. DNA for the CDR3: TGCGCCAGCACCCATAGCGGGAGCAGTTCCTACAATGAGCAGTTCTTC.

The chain couples TRBV13 to TRBJ2-7, with D perhaps matching TRBD1 (5 bases). The V end was cut by 0 bases, the J end by 2 bases, with 11 bases between. CDR3 size: 15 residues. CDR1 and CDR2 from the germline V gene are PRHDT and FYEKMQ (reference sequence). CDR3 amino acids: CASSLGVRGPYEQYF. Here the CDR3 DNA reads TGTGCCAGCAGCTTAGGTGTAAGGGGCCCCTACGAGCAGTACTTC.

This clone was recorded a few times. This chain connects TRBV7-2 to TRBJ2-7; D not certain. There are 12 residues in the CDR3. Germline assignment: CDR1 SGHTA and CDR2 FQGNSA. Trimming stripped 5 bases from V and 3 bases from J, with 8 bases between. DNA for the CDR3: TGTGCCAGCAGCCACGGAGACTACGAGCAGTACTTC. Its protein product is CASSHGDYEQYF.

The chain uses TRBV11-1 and TRBJ2-2, with TRBD2 matching over 14 bases. CDR1 is SGHAT, CDR2 FQDESV, per germline (reference sequence). The CDR3 runs to 16 residues. V was clipped by 5 bases and J by 7 bases; unmatched bases: 6. The CDR3 loop is CASSLRLAGGVGELFF. The CDR3 DNA reads TGTGCCAGCAGCCTCCGACTAGCGGGAGGGGTCGGGGAGCTGTTTTTT.

The table lists this clone with a few counts. In DNA, the CDR3 is TGTGCCAGCACCCGACTAGCGGGAGGAGTCTATGAGCAGTTCTTC. It yields the protein CASTRLAGGVYEQFF. This rearrangement joins TRBV6-5 to TRBJ2-1; 13 bases map to TRBD2. The J segment lost 8 bases and the V segment lost 7 bases, leaving 8 bases of the junction unmatched. The CDR3 consists of 15 residues. Germline V CDR1 and CDR2: MNHEY, SVGAGI.

This chain links TRBV6-1 with TRBJ2-5; D unresolved. The end of the DNA is better explained by TRBJ2-7, so the J call may be wrong. Germline values: CDR1 MNHNS, CDR2 SASEGT. CDR3 length equals 14 residues. The CDR3 coding sequence is TGTGCCAGCAGTGAAGACGGGTATTCCTACGAGCAGTACTTC. Encoded protein: CASSEDGYSYEQYF.

This clone was seen only once. The genes are TRBV27 and TRBJ1-2; D remains unclear. Trimming took 6 bases from V and 7 from J, leaving 15 bases between them. This CDR3 has 13 residues. In germline, CDR1 is MNHEY, CDR2 SMNVEV (reference sequence). The CDR3: CASSPSGFGGYTF. DNA for the CDR3: TGTGCCAGCAGCCCCTCGGGTTTTGGTGGCTACACCTTC.